This T cell receptor (beta chain) is drawn from a study of molecular identifiers for immune sequencing clone quantification. Study-wide results and limits: Sharing of a barcode by identical TCR molecules could cause highly expanded clone sizes to be underestimated. In naive cells, under 1% of molecules belonged to clones above 20 RNA copies, against over 99% in effector cells.

Germline loops: CDR1 DFQATT, CDR2 SNEGSKA (reference sequence). Trimming took off 4 bases at V and 2 bases at J, with 18 bases between the two ends. The CDR3 spans 15 residues. TCRdb passed the PCR reads through MiXCR, listing each CDR3 protein once. The sample includes just under 650,000 distinct CDR3 sequences, around 20% of them seen just once. CD8+CD4-CCR7+CD45RA+ sorting gave the naive CD8 T cells. Comment on this clonotype: Its antigen is not identified.

This TCR was recovered from a human donor in good health. Some libraries in this study had Jurkat cell RNA spiked in. J is TRBJ2-7 and V is TRBV20-1; D unclear. The specimen was naive CD8+ T cells from blood, with Jurkat cell RNA spiked in. Subset in this sample: FACS-sorted CD8+CD4-CCR7+CD45RA+ naive T cells. In nucleotides, the CDR3 is TGCAGTGCTATCTATAACGACGGAGTCCCCTACGAGCAGTACTTC. This encodes CSAIYNDGVPYEQYF.